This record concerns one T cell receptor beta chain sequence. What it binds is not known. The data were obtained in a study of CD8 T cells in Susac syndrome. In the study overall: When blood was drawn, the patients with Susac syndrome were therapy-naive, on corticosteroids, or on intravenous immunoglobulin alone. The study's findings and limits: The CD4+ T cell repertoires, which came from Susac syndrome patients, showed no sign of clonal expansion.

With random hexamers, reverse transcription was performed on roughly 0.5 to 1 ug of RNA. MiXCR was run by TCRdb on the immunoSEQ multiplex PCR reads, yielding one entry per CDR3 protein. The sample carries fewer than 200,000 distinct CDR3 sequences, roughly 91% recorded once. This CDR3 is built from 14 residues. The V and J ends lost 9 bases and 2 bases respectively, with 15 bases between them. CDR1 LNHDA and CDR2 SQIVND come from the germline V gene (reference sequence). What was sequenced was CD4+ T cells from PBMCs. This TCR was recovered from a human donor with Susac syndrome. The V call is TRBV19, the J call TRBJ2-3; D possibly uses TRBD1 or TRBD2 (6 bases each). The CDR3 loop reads CASRRDTYTDTQYF. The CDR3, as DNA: TGTGCCAGCCGGAGGGACACCTACACAGATACGCAGTATTTT.